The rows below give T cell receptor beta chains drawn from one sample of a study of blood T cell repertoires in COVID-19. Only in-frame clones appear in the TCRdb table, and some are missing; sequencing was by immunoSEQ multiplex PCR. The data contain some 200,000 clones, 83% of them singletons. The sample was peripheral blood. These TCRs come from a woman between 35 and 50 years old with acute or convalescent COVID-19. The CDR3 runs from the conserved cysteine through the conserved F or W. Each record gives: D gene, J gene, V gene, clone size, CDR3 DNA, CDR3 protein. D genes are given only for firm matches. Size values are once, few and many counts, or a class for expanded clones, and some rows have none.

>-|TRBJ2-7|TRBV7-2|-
TGTGCCAGCAGCTTAGTCCACGACAACTCCTACGAGCAGTACTTC
CASSLVHDNSYEQYF
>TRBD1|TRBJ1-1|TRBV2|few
TGTGCCAGCAGCGATCAGGGACAGTTTAACACTGAAGCTTTCTTT
CASSDQGQFNTEAFF
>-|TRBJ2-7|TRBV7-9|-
TGTGCCAGCAGCTTAATCCCTCGCTCCTACGAGCAGTACTTC
CASSLIPRSYEQYF
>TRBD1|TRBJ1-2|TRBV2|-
TGTGCCAGCAGGACCGGACAGGTTCACTATGGCTACACCTTC
CASRTGQVHYGYTF
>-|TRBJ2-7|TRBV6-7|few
TGTGCCAGCAGTCGGAGCCCATATACCCCCTCCTACGAGCAGTACTTC
CASSRSPYTPSYEQYF
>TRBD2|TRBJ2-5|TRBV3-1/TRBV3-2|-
TGTGCCAGCAGCCAAGAACCGAGCGGGGGGGCTGGGGAGACCCAGTACTTC
CASSQEPSGGAGETQYF
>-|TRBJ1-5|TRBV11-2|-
TGTGCCAGCAGCGCCGGCACAGAACAGCCCCAGCATTTT
CASSAGTEQPQHF
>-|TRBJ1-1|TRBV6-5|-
TGTGCCAGCAAACCGGAATGGGGCAACACTGAAGCTTTCTTT
CASKPEWGNTEAFF
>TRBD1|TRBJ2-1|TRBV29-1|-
TGCAGCGTATCCGCCCCCCGGACAGGGGGGAATGAGCAGTTCTTC
CSVSAPRTGGNEQFF
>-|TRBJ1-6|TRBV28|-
TGTGCCAGCAGTGACAGTCTTGACTCACCCCTCCACTTT
CASSDSLDSPLHF
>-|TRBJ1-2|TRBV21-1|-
TGTGTCGACCTAGATTGGGACAGGGTCGACTATGGCTACACCTTC
CVDLDWDRVDYGYTF
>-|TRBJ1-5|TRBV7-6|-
TGTGCCAGCAGCGAGCGACAGGCCCCTCTCGCGCCCCAGCATTTT
CASSERQAPLAPQHF
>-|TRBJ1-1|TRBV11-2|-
TGTGCCAGCAGCCTTGCGGGCGGCACTGAAGCTTTCTTT
CASSLAGGTEAFF
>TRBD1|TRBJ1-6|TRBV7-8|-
TGTGCCAGCAGCCAAACCGGGACAGGTTCTGGTTCACCCCTCCACTTT
CASSQTGTGSGSPLHF
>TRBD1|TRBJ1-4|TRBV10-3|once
TGTGCCATCAGTGGTACAGGGGTGAATGAAAAACTGTTTTTT
CAISGTGVNEKLFF
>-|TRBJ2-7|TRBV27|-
TGTGCCAGCAGTTTTACAGTAACCTACGAGCAGTACTTC
CASSFTVTYEQYF
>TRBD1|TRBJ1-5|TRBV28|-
TGTGCCAGCAGCACCGGACAGGGTCGTCAGCCCCAGCATTTT
CASSTGQGRQPQHF
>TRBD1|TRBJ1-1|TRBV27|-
TGTGCCAGCAGTTTGGGACAGAGGAACACTGAAGCTTTCTTT
CASSLGQRNTEAFF